The source of this TCR beta chain is a study of cytomegalovirus exposure and HLA in healthy donors. About the research overall: Early released data comprised 80 million to 90 million unique TCRs from HLA-typed donors.

This clone was seen a handful of times. Trimming took off 4 bases at V and 0 bases at J, with 13 bases between the two ends. The germline CDR1 and CDR2 sequences are SEHNR and FQNEAQ (reference sequence). The CDR3 spans 16 residues. PCR primers comprised 60 Vbeta and 13 Jbeta primers. Some clones are missing from TCRdb's copy, which holds only in-frame ones; the method was immunoSEQ multiplex PCR. This table has approximately 69,000 clones, 60% to 80% appearing once. The origin of this receptor is a woman in her 30s in good health and CMV-seropositive. The V and J genes are TRBV7-9 and TRBJ2-1, with a tentative D call TRBD2 (6 bases). The sequenced sample was PBMCs. The CDR3 DNA is TGTGCCAGCAGCTACTCCGGGGGAAGCTCCTACAATGAGCAGTTCTTC. Encoded protein: CASSYSGGSSYNEQFF.